Included here is one TCR beta chain sequence, with context. This specimen belongs to a study of blood T cell repertoires in COVID-19. Study overall: PBMCs, B-cell-depleted T cells, or T cells were the source of the cDNA or gDNA that made up the material.

Sequenced by immunoSEQ multiplex PCR; TCRdb stores in-frame clones only, minus some. Here the sample spans about 300,000 clones, 75% to 90% being singletons. Germline CDR1 is SQVTM and CDR2 is ANQGSEA. There are 17 residues in the CDR3. V was clipped by 1 base and J by 1 base; unmatched bases: 10. V usage is TRBV29-1 and J usage is TRBJ2-3; the match to TRBD2 covers 8 bases. This clonotype was obtained from a woman between 45 and 60 years old with COVID-19, enrolled during active disease. The sample consisted of peripheral blood. The CDR3 protein is CSVEGVSGNLGTDTQYF. CDR3 bases: TGCAGCGTTGAAGGTGTTAGCGGGAACCTGGGCACAGATACGCAGTATTTT.